This entry describes one T cell receptor (beta chain). This entry belongs to a study of blood T cell repertoires in COVID-19. Germline assignment: CDR1 ENHRY and CDR2 SYGVKD. V lost 6 bases, J lost 6 bases, and 11 bases lay in between. This CDR3 is built from 12 residues. Cohort 3 recovery required two negative PCRs, clearance, or symptom resolution. The protocol was immunoSEQ multiplex PCR, while the TCRdb copy is restricted to in-frame clones and leaves out a portion. The table includes around 140,000 clones, more than 75% detected once. What was sequenced was PBMCs or T cells enriched from blood (not recorded which). This chain connects TRBV10-3 to TRBJ1-2; possible D gene TRBD1, 6 bases. The clonotype was recovered from a woman in her forties or fifties who had recovered from COVID-19. CDR3 region: CAIRRDTDGYTF. In DNA, the CDR3 is TGTGCCATCAGGAGGGACACGGATGGCTACACCTTC.